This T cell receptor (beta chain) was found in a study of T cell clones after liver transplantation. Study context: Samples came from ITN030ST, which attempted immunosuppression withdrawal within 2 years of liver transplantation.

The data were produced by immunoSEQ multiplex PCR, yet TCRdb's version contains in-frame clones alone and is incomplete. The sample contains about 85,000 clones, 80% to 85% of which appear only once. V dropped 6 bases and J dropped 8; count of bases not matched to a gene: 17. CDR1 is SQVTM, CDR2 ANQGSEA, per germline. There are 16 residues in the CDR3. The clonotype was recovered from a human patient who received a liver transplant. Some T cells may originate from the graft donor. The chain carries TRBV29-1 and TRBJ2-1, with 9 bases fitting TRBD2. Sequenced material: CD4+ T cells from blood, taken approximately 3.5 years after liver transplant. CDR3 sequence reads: CSVMMGAGGPKYEQFF. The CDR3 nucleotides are TGCAGCGTGATGATGGGTGCGGGAGGGCCGAAGTATGAGCAGTTCTTC.